These 15 T cell receptor beta chains share one sample of origin, sequenced in a study of naive and memory T cell subsets. Two oligonucleotides, mixed equimolar, formed the beta constant-region primer covering TRBC1 and TRBC2. Ligated cDNA was amplified by four rounds of PCR with nested alpha and beta constant-region primers and SP2. A single record per CDR3 protein comes from TCRdb applying MiXCR to the UMI-ligation and nested PCR reads. The sample yields about 120,000 distinct CDR3 sequences, 35% to 45% seen once. Material: central memory CD4+ T cells from blood. These TCRs come from a human donor in good health.

On this clonotype: A much more abundant neighbour one base away suggests this may be a read error. V and J are TRBV4-2 and TRBJ1-2, with D hard to call. This CDR3 region has 16 residues. CDR1 is LGHNA, CDR2 YNFKEQ, per germline. The CDR3 protein is CASSQDRGRSNYGYSF. CDR3 nucleotide sequence: TGTGCCAGCAGCCAAGATAGAGGCAGAAGCAACTATGGCTACTCCTTC.

This chain uses TRBV28 with TRBJ1-4; weak D call: TRBD1 (6 bases). Germline loops: CDR1 MDHEN, CDR2 SYDVKM. Trimming removed 8 bases from V and 1 base from J, with 17 bases in between. CDR3 size: 16 residues. CDR3 bases: TGTGCCAGCCAACCAGGGGCCTCGAAAACTAATGAAAAACTGTTTTTT. Its protein product is CASQPGASKTNEKLFF.

This clonotype appeared a few times. This chain's CDR3 is CASSLSQEETQYF. CDR3 nucleotide sequence: TGTGCCAGCTCACTGAGCCAGGAAGAGACCCAGTACTTC. V usage is TRBV18 and J usage is TRBJ2-5; D is unresolved. Germline assignment: CDR1 KGHSH and CDR2 LQKENI. This CDR3 is built from 13 residues. V was pared by 4 bases and J by 3 bases, with 9 bases between.

The rearrangement joins TRBV20-1 to TRBJ2-1; TRBD2 matches 11 bases. This CDR3 region has 16 residues. Unmatched junction bases numbered 5, after V lost 3 bases and J lost 1 base. Germline-derived CDR1 and CDR2 are DFQATT and SNEGSKA (reference sequence). The CDR3 DNA reads TGCAGTGCTAGGGGTAGCGGGAGGGGATCCTACAATGAGCAGTTCTTC. This codes for CSARGSGRGSYNEQFF.

This rearrangement joins TRBV20-1 to TRBJ2-6, with 10 bases aligning to TRBD1. This CDR3 is 16 amino acids long. V shed 5 bases and J 2 bases; nucleotides not matched to a gene: 6. Germline loops: CDR1 DFQATT, CDR2 SNEGSKA (reference sequence). CDR3 DNA sequence: TGCAGTGCTGGGGGACAGGGGATGACTGGGGCCAACGTCCTGACTTTC. As protein: CSAGGQGMTGANVLTF.

The genes are TRBV18 and TRBJ2-5; unclear D gene. The germline V gene encodes CDR1 KGHSH and CDR2 LQKENI. The CDR3 length is 13 residues. Trimming cost V 3 bases and J 1 base, with 6 bases left between them. CDR3 in amino acids: CASSPRGQETQYF. CDR3 DNA sequence: TGTGCCAGCTCACCCAGAGGCCAAGAGACCCAGTACTTC. Full variable domain (outside the CDR3, taken from reference TRBV18 and TRBJ2-5): NAGVMQNPRHLVRRRGQEARLRCSPMKGHSHVYWYRQLPEEGLKFMVYLQKENIIDESGMPKERFSAEFPKEGPSILRIQQVVRGDSAAYFCASSPRGQETQYFGPGTRLLVL.

The genes are TRBV12-3 or TRBV12-4 and TRBJ2-7, with D hard to call. The CDR3 extends over 14 amino acids. V lost 2 bases and J lost 4, with 12 bases in between. The CDR3 loop is CASSLPPGDYEQYF. Here the CDR3 DNA reads TGTGCCAGCAGTTTACCCCCTGGAGATTACGAGCAGTACTTC.

The chain has TRBV2 and TRBJ2-5; D is unclear. This CDR3 comprises 11 residues. V dropped 7 bases and J dropped 0 bases, with 3 bases sitting between them. CDR1 is SNHLY and CDR2 is FYNNEI in the germline V gene. DNA for the CDR3: TGTGCCAGCATGTACCAAGAGACCCAGTACTTC. Encoded protein: CASMYQETQYF.

V is TRBV9 and J is TRBJ2-5, with TRBD2 matching 10 bases. In germline, CDR1 is SGDLS, CDR2 YYNGEE. V shed 3 bases and J 5 bases; nucleotides not matched to a gene: 10. This CDR3 has 16 residues. As DNA, the CDR3 is TGTGCCAGCAGCGAATCAGCGGGAGGGCCGGGGGAGACCCAGTACTTC. This codes for CASSESAGGPGETQYF.

This clonotype was seen a few times. The chain is built from TRBV5-1 and TRBJ2-3; D is perhaps TRBD1 (6 bases). From germline, CDR1 is SGHRS and CDR2 YFSETQ. Trimming pared 0 bases from V and 1 base from J, leaving 12 bases between. CDR3 length: 16 amino acids. The CDR3 reads CASSLASRTGTDTQYF. The DNA for the CDR3 is TGCGCCAGCAGCTTGGCTTCCAGGACAGGCACAGATACGCAGTATTTT.

As to this clonotype: A read error may account for a junction end that differs from germline. This chain joins TRBV28 and TRBJ2-7; D gene unclear. The CDR3 has 12 amino acids. CDR1 and CDR2 from the germline V gene are MDHEN and SYDVKM. CDR3 coding DNA: TGTGCCAGCAGTCCCCCTTCCTACGGGCAGTACTTC. It specifies CASSPPSYGQYF.

This clonotype was observed a handful of times. The chain joins TRBV3-1 to TRBJ2-7, with D unclear. Trimming stripped 6 bases from V and 6 bases from J, with 9 bases between. CDR3 size: 11 residues. From germline, CDR1 is LGHDT and CDR2 YNNKEL (reference sequence). In nucleotides, the CDR3 is TGTGCCAGCAGTCAGCTTGGCGAGCAGTACTTC. Translated: CASSQLGEQYF.

This chain uses TRBV7-3 with TRBJ2-6, with D maybe TRBD2 (5 bases). Germline-derived CDR1 and CDR2 are SGHTA and FQGTGA. The CDR3 length is 15 residues. V was cut by 5 bases and J by 13 bases, with 21 bases left in between. The CDR3 nucleotides read TGTGCCAGCAGCACCCGGACTGACCGGCCGGGGGTCCTGACTTTC. Protein sequence: CASSTRTDRPGVLTF.

The chain couples TRBV12-3 or TRBV12-4 to TRBJ2-7, with 8 nucleotides matching TRBD1. Trimming removed 6 bases from V and 3 bases from J; junction bases left unmatched: 7. This CDR3 contains 14 residues. CDR3 loop: CASRPRTGFYEQYF. The CDR3 DNA reads as TGTGCCAGCAGACCCCGGACAGGGTTCTACGAGCAGTACTTC.

V usage is TRBV7-2 and J usage is TRBJ2-1; D gene uncertain. CDR1 is SGHTA and CDR2 is FQGNSA in the germline V gene. The CDR3 spans 14 residues. Trimming cost V 8 bases and J 8 bases, with 19 bases left between them. CDR3 sequence: CASLGGPTADEQFF. As DNA, the CDR3 is TGTGCCAGCTTGGGCGGACCGACGGCGGATGAGCAGTTCTTC. The complete variable domain, with remaining parts taken from reference TRBV7-2 and TRBJ2-1, reads GAGVSQSPSNKVTEKGKDVELRCDPISGHTALYWYRQSLGQGLEFLIYFQGNSAPDKSGLPSDRFSAERTGGSVSTLTIQRTQQEDSAVYLCASLGGPTADEQFFGPGTRLTVL.